The present TCR beta chain was sequenced within a study of T cell repertoires and leukemia-associated antigens (dated by TCRdb to the late 2010s). Background for the entire study: Per sample, about 5.1 to 6.6 million read pairs and about 3.3 to 5.0 million effective reads were obtained, for about 15 million effective reads in total. Using in vitro peptide stimulation of healthy T cells, the study set out to figure out what antigen is recognized by a TCR Vbeta21 clone that had previously been found in CML patients. The research as a whole found: Across the four groups, there were no significant differences in the numbers of Vbeta genes (roughly 58), Jbeta genes (about 14), VDJ rearrangements, or unique CDR3s. Direct testing of the expanded clones' antigen specificity and function was not done, and further investigation was required.

Total RNA was extracted from the cultured T cells using TRIzol reagent. TCRbeta libraries were amplified from RNA using 5' rapid amplification of cDNA ends (5'RACE). Library concentration and integrity were checked with Qubit, an Agilent instrument, and quantitative PCR before sequencing. A commercial service provider sequenced the qualified libraries on Illumina HiSeq or MiSeq. For the original study's pipeline: TCR sequences in each sample were identified with MiXCR version 1.8.2. To qualify, a clone needed a CDR3 longer than four amino acids, an in-frame nucleotide length, and no stop codon. A read containing the complete CDR3 structure was counted as an effective read. RT-PCR with 24 Vbeta primers, GeneScan spectratyping, and Sanger sequencing were used to validate expanded clones. In TCRdb, the public reads were trimmed at Q25 with fastp and aligned with MiXCR, with productive beta chains retained. Duplicate CDR3 protein sequences are folded into a single record with the most common DNA and genes. The V and J calls and clone size are TCRdb's, not the authors'. Present in this sample are 11,000 to 15,000 distinct CDR3 sequences, 30% to 45% of which were seen just once. Of the sample, about a tenth falls within the top ten clones.

Looking up the germline V gene (reference sequence) yields CDR1 DFQATT and CDR2 SNEGSKA. The CDR3 contains 14 residues, cysteine and phenylalanine counted. The read is trimmed to its CDR3 DNA, 42 bases read in frame from base 1. Concerning this clonotype: What antigen it recognizes has not been identified. A junction end diverges from the germline sequence, so it may reflect a read error.

CD3+ T cells were initially rested overnight at 2.5 million to 3 million cells/mL in RPMI 1640 lacking fetal bovine serum. MACS immunomagnetic beads were used, per the manufacturer's instructions, to isolate CD3+ T cells from PBMCs. The sequencing sample was made of CD3+ T cells sorted from blood and cultured. This sequence originates from a female donor in good health. The V and J genes are TRBV20-1 and TRBJ1-6; the D gene cannot be named for sure. The nucleotide sequence is given as TGCAGTGCTGGAGACGGGAATGAGAATTCACCCCTCCACTTT. Protein translation: CSAGDGNENSPLHF.